Below are 11 T cell receptor beta chains sequenced from a single sample in a study of cytomegalovirus exposure and HLA in healthy donors. Amplification used 60 Vbeta primers and 13 Jbeta primers. The repertoire was sequenced with immunoSEQ multiplex PCR; TCRdb's copy has only in-frame clones and lacks some. The sample has 100,000 to 150,000 clones, roughly 82% seen once. The sequenced sample consisted of PBMCs. The receptors originated from a woman aged 40 to 55 in good health and CMV-seropositive.

This clone was picked up a small number of times. In DNA, the CDR3 is TGTGCCAGCAGGCGGGAGCCCACAGATACGCAGTATTTT. Translating gives CASRREPTDTQYF. The V and J genes are TRBV2 and TRBJ2-3; the match to TRBD2 covers 7 bases. The CDR3 totals 13 residues. The V gene end was trimmed by 6 bases and the J gene end by 2 bases; junction bases not matched to a gene: 2. The V gene's germline CDR1 is SNHLY and CDR2 FYNNEI.

This clone was seen a few times. The V call is TRBV2, the J call TRBJ2-1, with 13 bases matching TRBD2. CDR3 size: 16 residues. CDR1 SNHLY and CDR2 FYNNEI come from the germline V gene. V trimming: 1 base; J trimming: 7 bases; junction bases outside the gene matches: 4. The CDR3 is CASSEGGLAGSNEQFF. The CDR3 DNA is TGTGCCAGCAGTGAAGGGGGACTAGCGGGGAGTAATGAGCAGTTCTTC.

This clone was detected only a few times. The chain links TRBV28 to TRBJ1-6; D may be TRBD1 (5 bases). Germline values: CDR1 MDHEN, CDR2 SYDVKM. CDR3 length equals 15 residues. Trimming left V 0 bases short and J 6 bases short, with 9 bases between. CDR3 DNA sequence: TGTGCCAGCAGTTTATGGCAGGGCGTTAATTCACCCCTCCACTTT. Protein sequence: CASSLWQGVNSPLHF. The full variable domain, rest sourced from reference TRBV28 and TRBJ1-6, is DVKVTQSSRYLVKRTGEKVFLECVQDMDHENMFWYRQDPGLGLRLIYFSYDVKMKEKGDIPEGYSVSREKKERFSLILESASTNQTSMYLCASSLWQGVNSPLHFGNGTRLTVT.

This clone was detected a few times. The V gene is TRBV11-2, the J gene TRBJ1-1; TRBD1 is a possible D gene (6 bases). Germline CDR1 and CDR2: SGHAT and FQNNGV. Trimming pared 4 bases from V and 1 base from J, leaving 10 bases between. The CDR3 is made up of 14 amino acids. CDR3 sequence reads: CASSSGQTNTEAFF. The CDR3 DNA reads TGTGCCAGCAGCTCTGGACAGACGAACACTGAAGCTTTCTTT.

V is TRBV5-1 and J is TRBJ2-7, with D perhaps matching TRBD2 (5 bases). Per germline, CDR1 SGHRS and CDR2 YFSETQ. Trimming cost V 4 bases and J 0 bases, with 14 bases left between them. The CDR3 is made up of 15 amino acids. The chain's CDR3 is CASSKGSDSSYEQYF. The CDR3 DNA reads as TGCGCCAGCAGCAAAGGTAGCGATAGCTCCTACGAGCAGTACTTC.

V is TRBV10-3 and J is TRBJ2-7; D might be TRBD2 (5 bases). V gave up 3 bases and J gave up 0 bases, with 15 bases separating them. This CDR3 is built from 16 residues. Germline CDR1 ENHRY, CDR2 SYGVKD. CDR3 sequence reads: CAISDPYPSSSYEQYF. In DNA form, the CDR3 reads TGTGCCATCAGTGATCCTTACCCTAGCAGCTCCTACGAGCAGTACTTC.

The CDR3 sequence is CASSQDLKRGGEETQYF. For the CDR3, the DNA is TGTGCCAGCAGCCAAGACCTCAAGCGGGGGGGAGAAGAGACCCAGTACTTC. The chain recombines TRBV4-2 with TRBJ2-5; TRBD2 matches 10 bases. This CDR3 is built from 17 residues. In germline, CDR1 is LGHNA, CDR2 YNFKEQ. V lost 0 bases and J lost 3; bases outside the gene matches: 7.

The chain has TRBV4-1 and TRBJ2-5, with 9 bases matching TRBD1. The V gene end was trimmed by 0 bases and the J gene end by 5 bases; junction bases not matched to a gene: 4. The CDR3 is 15 residues long. Germline-derived CDR1 and CDR2 are MGHRA and YSYEKL. As DNA, the CDR3 is TGCGCCAGCAGCCAAGATCCGGGGACAGGGGAGACCCAGTACTTC. It encodes CASSQDPGTGETQYF.

The chain uses TRBV7-3 and TRBJ2-7; 10 bases fit TRBD1. CDR3 length equals 14 residues. Per germline, CDR1 SGHTA and CDR2 FQGTGA. V lost 7 bases to trimming and J lost 5 bases; unmatched junction nucleotides: 8. Here the CDR3 reads CASNLGQGNHEQYF. In nucleotides, the CDR3 is TGTGCCAGCAACTTGGGACAGGGGAACCACGAGCAGTACTTC. The full variable domain, with the rest looked up from reference TRBV7-3 and TRBJ2-7, is GAGVSQTPSNKVTEKGKYVELRCDPISGHTALYWYRQSLGQGPEFLIYFQGTGAADDSGLPNDRFFAVRPEGSVSTLKIQRTERGDSAVYLCASNLGQGNHEQYFGPGTRLTVT.

This clone was seen just once. The chain carries TRBV9 and TRBJ2-7; possibly TRBD1 for D (6 bases). The CDR3 extends over 15 amino acids. Trimming left V 0 bases short and J 2 bases short, with 12 bases between. Germline V gene lookup returns CDR1 SGDLS and CDR2 YYNGEE. The CDR3 nucleotides are TGTGCCAGCAGCGTAGGGGACAACCCTACCTACGAGCAGTACTTC. This codes for CASSVGDNPTYEQYF.

The J gene is TRBJ1-4, the V gene TRBV19; D gene ambiguous. The length of the CDR3 is 15 residues. Germline V gives CDR1 LNHDA, CDR2 SQIVND (reference sequence). Deletions cut 0 bases from V and 6 bases from J, with 11 bases between. The CDR3 sequence is CASSIDRPGHEKLFF. Here the CDR3 DNA reads TGTGCCAGTAGTATAGATCGACCAGGTCATGAAAAACTGTTTTTT.